These 10 T cell receptor beta chains originate from one sample sequenced in a study of blood T cell repertoires in COVID-19. The data were produced by immunoSEQ multiplex PCR, yet TCRdb's version contains in-frame clones alone and is incomplete. This table has about 140,000 clones, about 79% appearing once. The sequenced material came from PBMCs or T cells enriched from blood (not recorded which). Source of these receptors: a woman aged 45-65 years who had recovered from COVID-19.

J is TRBJ2-1 and V is TRBV6-5; 9 bases fit TRBD1. Trimming removed 6 bases from V and 6 bases from J; junction bases left unmatched: 6. The CDR3 loop spans 14 amino acids. The V gene's germline CDR1 is MNHEY and CDR2 SVGAGI. The CDR3 DNA sequence: TGTGCCAGCAGCCGGACAGGGGCCTCCAATGAGCAGTTCTTC. Translated, it gives CASSRTGASNEQFF.

The genes are TRBV9 and TRBJ1-2; no definite D call. Trimming pared 0 bases from V and 3 bases from J, leaving 9 bases between. Germline V CDR1 and CDR2: SGDLS, YYNGEE. This CDR3 region has 14 residues. The CDR3 region has the DNA TGTGCCAGCAGCGTAGATCCAGGCGACTATGGCTACACCTTC. Residues: CASSVDPGDYGYTF.

This clone was observed once. The rearrangement uses TRBV28 and TRBJ2-1; 14 bases agree with TRBD2. Trimming took 5 bases from V and 8 from J; bases not matched to a gene: 5. Germline assignment: CDR1 MDHEN and CDR2 SYDVKM. This CDR3 is built from 15 residues. The CDR3 is CASSRGTSGSYEQFF. The CDR3 region has the DNA TGTGCCAGCAGTCGGGGGACTAGCGGGAGTTATGAGCAGTTCTTC.

The chain couples TRBV6-5 to TRBJ1-6; D is ambiguous. The CDR3 has 13 amino acids. Germline CDR1 is MNHEY and CDR2 is SVGAGI. Trimming took off 6 bases at V and 7 bases at J, with 10 bases between the two ends. CDR3 in amino acids: CASRRIRNSPLHF. The CDR3 nucleotides read TGTGCCAGCAGACGCATCAGGAATTCACCCCTCCACTTT.

This clone has ten or more counts. The gene calls are TRBV5-1 and TRBJ2-3, with 7 bases fitting TRBD2. V was pared by 2 bases and J by 9 bases, with 12 bases of the junction left unmatched. This CDR3 is built from 15 residues. The germline gives CDR1 SGHRS, CDR2 YFSETQ. The DNA of the CDR3 is TGCGCCAGCAGCTTCCCCGCTAGCGGTGAGACCACGCAGTATTTT. Its protein is CASSFPASGETTQYF. Full variable domain (outside the CDR3, taken from reference TRBV5-1 and TRBJ2-3): KAGVTQTPRYLIKTRGQQVTLSCSPISGHRSVSWYQQTPGQGLQFLFEYFSETQRNKGNFPGRFSGRQFSNSRSEMNVSTLELGDSALYLCASSFPASGETTQYFGPGTRLTVL.

This chain uses TRBV7-8 with TRBJ1-1, with D tentatively TRBD1 (5 bases). Trimming cost V 5 bases and J 0 bases, with 10 bases left between them. The germline CDR1 and CDR2 sequences are SGHVS and FQNEAQ. The CDR3 covers 14 residues. CDR3 protein: CASSKGDLNTEAFF. The CDR3 DNA follows: TGTGCCAGCAGCAAAGGGGATTTGAACACTGAAGCTTTCTTT.

The chain couples TRBV19 to TRBJ1-5, with D maybe TRBD1 (6 bases). CDR3 size: 13 residues. CDR1 is LNHDA, CDR2 SQIVND, per germline (reference sequence). Between the trimmed V and J ends, which lost 5 bases and 4 bases, there was a span of 9 bases. CDR3 nucleotide sequence: TGTGCCAGTAGTCGCCAGGGGAATCAGCCCCAGCATTTT. The encoded protein is CASSRQGNQPQHF.

The sample holds a few counts of this clone. The J gene is TRBJ1-2, the V gene TRBV24-1; D uncertain. The germline V gene encodes CDR1 KGHDR and CDR2 SFDVKD. There are 10 residues in the CDR3. With 11 bases removed from V and 7 bases from J, the gap between germline ends came to 10 bases. CDR3 nucleotide sequence: TGTGCCAACTACTGCCCTGGCTACACCTTC. Protein: CANYCPGYTF.

The chain employs TRBV7-2 and TRBJ2-1, with 13 nucleotides matching TRBD2. V trimming: 5 bases; J trimming: 10 bases; junction bases outside the gene matches: 11. Germline CDR1 SGHTA, CDR2 FQGNSA. The CDR3 is 16 amino acids. The CDR3 region is CASSLGLAGAGREQFF. The CDR3, as DNA: TGTGCCAGCAGCCTAGGACTAGCGGGAGCGGGGAGGGAGCAGTTCTTC.

The chain has TRBV19 and TRBJ2-1, with 16 nucleotides matching TRBD2. Unmatched junction bases numbered 7, after V lost 5 bases and J lost 6 bases. Germline lookup yields CDR1 LNHDA and CDR2 SQIVND (reference sequence). CDR3 size: 17 residues. CDR3 sequence: CASSALGTSGRVNEQFF. For the CDR3, the DNA is TGTGCCAGTAGTGCTCTAGGGACTAGCGGGAGGGTCAATGAGCAGTTCTTC.